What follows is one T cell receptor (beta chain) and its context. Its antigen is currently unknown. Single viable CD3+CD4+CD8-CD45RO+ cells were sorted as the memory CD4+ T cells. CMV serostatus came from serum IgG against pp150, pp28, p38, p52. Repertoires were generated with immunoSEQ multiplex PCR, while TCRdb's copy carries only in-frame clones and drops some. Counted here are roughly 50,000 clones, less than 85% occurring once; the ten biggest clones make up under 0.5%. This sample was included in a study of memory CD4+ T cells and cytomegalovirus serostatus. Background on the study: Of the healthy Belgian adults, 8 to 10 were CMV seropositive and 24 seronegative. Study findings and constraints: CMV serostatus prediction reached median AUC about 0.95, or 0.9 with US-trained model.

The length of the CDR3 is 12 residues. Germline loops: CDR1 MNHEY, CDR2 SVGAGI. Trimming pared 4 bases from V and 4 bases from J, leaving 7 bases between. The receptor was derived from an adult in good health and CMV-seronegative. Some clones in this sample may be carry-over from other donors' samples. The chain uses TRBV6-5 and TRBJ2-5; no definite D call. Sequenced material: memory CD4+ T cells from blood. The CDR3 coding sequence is TGTGCCAGCAGTTCCGATTCAGAGACCCAGTACTTC. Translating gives CASSSDSETQYF.